This T cell receptor (beta chain) is drawn from a study of blood T cell repertoires in COVID-19. Study summary: Both acute and convalescent COVID-19 samples were obtained from the United States, Italy and Spain. From T cells, B-cell-depleted T cells, or PBMCs came the material, which was cDNA or gDNA.

How the authors handled the data: Cell counts per sample came from amplifying reference gene primers. Clones were read by immunoSEQ multiplex PCR, and TCRdb kept only the in-frame ones, dropping some. V, J and clone size were drawn from that table, and D and trimming were deduced from the DNA. The sample holds under 95,000 clones, 70% to 85% seen once. What was sequenced was peripheral blood. This receptor was taken from a man aged 55 to 70 with active or convalescent COVID-19.

Here the CDR3 DNA reads TGTGCCAGCAGTCAACTGACAGGATATAGCAATCAGCCCCAGCATTTT. It yields the protein CASSQLTGYSNQPQHF. The chain employs TRBV27 and TRBJ1-5; TRBD1 might be the D (6 bases). Germline V gives CDR1 MNHEY, CDR2 SMNVEV (reference sequence). The CDR3 is 16 residues long. Trimming pared 5 bases from V and 0 bases from J, leaving 14 bases between.